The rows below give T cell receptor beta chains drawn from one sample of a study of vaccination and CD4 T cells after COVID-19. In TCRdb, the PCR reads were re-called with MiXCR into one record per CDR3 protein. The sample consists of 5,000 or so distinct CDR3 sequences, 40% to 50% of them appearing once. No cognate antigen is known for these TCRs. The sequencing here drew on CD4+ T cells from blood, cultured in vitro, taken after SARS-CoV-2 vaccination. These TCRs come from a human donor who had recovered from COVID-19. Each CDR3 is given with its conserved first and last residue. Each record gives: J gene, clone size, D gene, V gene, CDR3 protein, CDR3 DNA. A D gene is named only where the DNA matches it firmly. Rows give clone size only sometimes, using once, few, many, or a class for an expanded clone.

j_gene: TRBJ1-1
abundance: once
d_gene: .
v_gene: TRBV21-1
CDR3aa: CASSKEGGTGNTEAFF
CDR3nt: TGTGCCAGCAGCAAAGAGGGGGGCACAGGGAACACTGAAGCTTTCTTT

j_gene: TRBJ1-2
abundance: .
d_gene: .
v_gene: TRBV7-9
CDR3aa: CASSVTRRDPLNGYTF
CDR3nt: TGTGCCAGCAGCGTCACACGCCGGGACCCTCTGAATGGCTACACCTTC

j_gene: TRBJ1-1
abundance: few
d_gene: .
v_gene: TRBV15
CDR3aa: CATSRDRGNTEAFF
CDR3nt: TGTGCCACCAGCAGAGATCGCGGGAACACTGAAGCTTTCTTT

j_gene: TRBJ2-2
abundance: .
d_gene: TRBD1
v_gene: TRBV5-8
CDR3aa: CASSRRDRGLGELFF
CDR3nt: TGTGCCAGCAGTCGTCGGGACAGGGGGTTGGGGGAGCTGTTTTTT

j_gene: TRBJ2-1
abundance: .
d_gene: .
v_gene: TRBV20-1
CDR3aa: CSARYNEQFF
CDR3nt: TGCAGTGCCCGGTACAATGAGCAGTTCTTC

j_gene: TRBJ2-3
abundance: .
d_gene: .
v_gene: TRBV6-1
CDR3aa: CASSKLAFTGGNTQYF
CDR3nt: TGTGCCAGCAGTAAACTCGCGTTCACCGGTGGAAATACGCAGTATTTT

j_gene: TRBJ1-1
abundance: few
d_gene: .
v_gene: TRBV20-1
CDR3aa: CSARQSAGGWEAFF
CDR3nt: TGCAGTGCTAGGCAATCGGCAGGTGGGTGGGAAGCTTTCTTT

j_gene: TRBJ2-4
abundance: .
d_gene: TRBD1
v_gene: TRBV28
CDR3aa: CASSTRGPGKNIQYF
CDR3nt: TGTGCCAGCAGTACCAGGGGGCCGGGCAAAAACATTCAGTACTTC

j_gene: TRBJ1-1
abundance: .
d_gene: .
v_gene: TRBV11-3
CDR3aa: CASSLAGRSNTEAFF
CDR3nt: TGTGCCAGCAGCTTAGCGGGCAGGTCGAACACTGAAGCTTTCTTT

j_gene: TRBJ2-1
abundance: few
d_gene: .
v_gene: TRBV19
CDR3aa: CASSIWGTSAPEQFF
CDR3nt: TGTGCCAGTAGTATATGGGGGACCAGCGCCCCTGAGCAGTTCTTC

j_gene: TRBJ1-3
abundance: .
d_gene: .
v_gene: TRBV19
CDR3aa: CASSIGALGNTIYF
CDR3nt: TGTGCCAGTAGTATAGGCGCTCTAGGAAACACCATATATTTT

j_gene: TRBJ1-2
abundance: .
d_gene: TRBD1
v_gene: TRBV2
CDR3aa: CASSTTTGGYGYTF
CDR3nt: TGTGCCAGCAGTACCACTACAGGGGGCTATGGCTACACCTTC

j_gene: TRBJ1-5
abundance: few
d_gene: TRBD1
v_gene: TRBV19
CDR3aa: CASRGQGDFNQPQHF
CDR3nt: TGTGCCAGTAGGGGACAGGGAGATTTCAATCAGCCCCAGCATTTT

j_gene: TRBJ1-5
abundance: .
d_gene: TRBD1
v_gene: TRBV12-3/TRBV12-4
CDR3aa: CASSGTGGTGNQPQHF
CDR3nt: TGTGCCAGCAGTGGGACAGGGGGCACGGGTAATCAGCCCCAGCATTTT

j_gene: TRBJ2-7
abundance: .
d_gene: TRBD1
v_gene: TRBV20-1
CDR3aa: CSAFRDSYEQYF
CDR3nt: TGCAGTGCGTTCCGGGACAGCTACGAGCAGTACTTC

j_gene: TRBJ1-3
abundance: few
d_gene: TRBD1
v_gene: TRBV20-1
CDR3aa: CSARGTGTGGNTIYF
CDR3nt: TGCAGTGCTAGAGGGACAGGGACTGGTGGAAACACCATATATTTT

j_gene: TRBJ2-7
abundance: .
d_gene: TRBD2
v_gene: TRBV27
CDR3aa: CASSLKASTSGPYEQYF
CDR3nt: TGTGCCAGCAGTTTAAAGGCGTCGACTAGCGGGCCATACGAGCAGTACTTC

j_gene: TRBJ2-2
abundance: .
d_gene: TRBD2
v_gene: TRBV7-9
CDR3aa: CASMALAGATGELFF
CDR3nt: TGTGCCAGCATGGCCCTAGCGGGAGCCACCGGGGAGCTGTTTTTT

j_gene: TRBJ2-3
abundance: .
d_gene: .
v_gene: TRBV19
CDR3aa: CASRRTDTQYF
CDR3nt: TGTGCCAGTAGACGCACAGATACGCAGTATTTT

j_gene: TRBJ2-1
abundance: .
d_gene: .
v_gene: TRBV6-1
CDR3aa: CASSRQKRGNSYNEQFF
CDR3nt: TGTGCCAGCAGTCGCCAGAAAAGGGGGAACTCCTACAATGAGCAGTTCTTC

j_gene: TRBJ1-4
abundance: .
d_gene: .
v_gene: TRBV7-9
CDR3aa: CASSFRGGLIF
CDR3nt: TGTGCCAGCAGCTTTCGCGGGGGGCTTATTTTT

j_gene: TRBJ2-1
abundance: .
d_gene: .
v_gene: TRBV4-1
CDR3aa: CASSQPRARDEQFF
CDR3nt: TGCGCCAGCAGCCAACCGAGGGCTAGGGATGAGCAGTTCTTC

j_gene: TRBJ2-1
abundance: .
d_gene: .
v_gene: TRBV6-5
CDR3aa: CASSSAGAMNEQFF
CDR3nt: TGTGCCAGCAGTTCGGCGGGGGCTATGAATGAGCAGTTCTTC

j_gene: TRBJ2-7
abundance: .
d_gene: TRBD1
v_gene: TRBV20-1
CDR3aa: CSARVPDRAPEGQYF
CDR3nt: TGCAGTGCTAGAGTGCCGGACAGGGCTCCCGAGGGGCAGTACTTC

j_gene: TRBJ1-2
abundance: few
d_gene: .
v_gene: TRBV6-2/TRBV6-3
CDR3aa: CASTGANYGYTF
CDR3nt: TGTGCCAGCACGGGAGCTAACTATGGCTACACCTTC

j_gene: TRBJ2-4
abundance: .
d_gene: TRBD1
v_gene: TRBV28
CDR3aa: CASSITGDVYIQYF
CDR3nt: TGTGCCAGCAGTATAACAGGGGATGTTTACATTCAGTACTTC

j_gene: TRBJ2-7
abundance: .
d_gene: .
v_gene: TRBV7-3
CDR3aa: CASSLMGGNYEQYF
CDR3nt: TGTGCCAGCAGCTTAATGGGGGGAAATTACGAGCAGTACTTC

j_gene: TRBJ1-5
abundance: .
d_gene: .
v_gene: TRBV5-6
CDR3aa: CASSQATVGQPQHF
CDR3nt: TGTGCCAGCAGCCAGGCTACCGTCGGACAGCCCCAGCATTTT

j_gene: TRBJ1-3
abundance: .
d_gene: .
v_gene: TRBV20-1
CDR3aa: CSAGGPVPSGNTIYF
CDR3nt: TGCAGTGCTGGGGGGCCTGTGCCCTCTGGAAACACCATATATTTT

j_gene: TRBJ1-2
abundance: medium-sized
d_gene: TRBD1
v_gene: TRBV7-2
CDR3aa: CASSIGTAYGYTF
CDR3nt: TGTGCCAGCAGCATTGGGACAGCCTACGGCTACACCTTC

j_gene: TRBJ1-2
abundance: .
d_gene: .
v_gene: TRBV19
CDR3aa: CASSRPAEVGNYGYTF
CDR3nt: TGTGCCAGTAGTAGACCGGCGGAGGTGGGTAACTATGGCTACACCTTC

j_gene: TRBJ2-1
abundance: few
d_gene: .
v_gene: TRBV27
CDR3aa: CASRVQGNNEQFF
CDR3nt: TGTGCCAGCAGGGTCCAGGGTAACAATGAGCAGTTCTTC

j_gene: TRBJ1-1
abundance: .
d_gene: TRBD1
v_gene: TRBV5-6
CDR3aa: CASRGQGGAFF
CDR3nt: TGTGCCAGCAGGGGACAGGGGGGGGCTTTCTTT

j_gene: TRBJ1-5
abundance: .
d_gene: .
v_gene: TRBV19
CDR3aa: CASSIVWTGSNQPQHF
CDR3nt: TGTGCCAGTAGTATAGTATGGACGGGTAGCAATCAGCCCCAGCATTTT

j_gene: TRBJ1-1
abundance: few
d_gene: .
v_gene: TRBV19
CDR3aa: CASSSSGVLGTEAFF
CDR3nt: TGTGCCAGTAGTTCTTCAGGGGTTCTGGGCACTGAAGCTTTCTTT

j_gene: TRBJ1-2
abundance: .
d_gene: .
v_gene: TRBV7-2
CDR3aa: CASSLVYGYTF
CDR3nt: TGTGCCAGCAGCTTGGTGTATGGCTACACCTTC

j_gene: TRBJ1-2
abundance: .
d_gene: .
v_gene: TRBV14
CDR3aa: CASSQDRGIYGYTF
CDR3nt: TGTGCCAGCAGCCAAGATAGGGGGATCTATGGCTACACCTTC

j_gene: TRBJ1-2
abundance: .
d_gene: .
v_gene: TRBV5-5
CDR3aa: CASSLGGDYGYTF
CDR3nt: TGTGCCAGCAGCTTGGGGGGTGACTATGGCTACACCTTC

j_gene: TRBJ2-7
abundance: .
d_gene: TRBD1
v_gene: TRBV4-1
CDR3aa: CASSRPGTGGIYEQYF
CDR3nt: TGCGCCAGCAGCCGTCCCGGGACAGGGGGAATATACGAGCAGTACTTC

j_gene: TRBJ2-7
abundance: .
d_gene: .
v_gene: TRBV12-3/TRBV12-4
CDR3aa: CASKGRTYEQYF
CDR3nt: TGTGCCAGCAAGGGGCGTACCTACGAGCAGTACTTC

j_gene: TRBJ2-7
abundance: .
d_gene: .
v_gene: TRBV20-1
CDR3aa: CSANLGRVTHEQYF
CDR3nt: TGCAGTGCCAACTTGGGACGGGTGACCCACGAGCAGTACTTC

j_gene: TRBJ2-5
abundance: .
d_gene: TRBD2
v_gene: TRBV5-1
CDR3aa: CASSFSGQETQYF
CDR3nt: TGCGCCAGCAGCTTTAGCGGGCAAGAGACCCAGTACTTC

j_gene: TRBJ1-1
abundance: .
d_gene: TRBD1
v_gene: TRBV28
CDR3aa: CASSSGGTEAFF
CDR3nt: TGTGCCAGCAGTTCAGGGGGGACTGAAGCTTTCTTT

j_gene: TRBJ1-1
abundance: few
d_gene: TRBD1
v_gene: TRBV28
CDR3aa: CASKVYSFERQGVGNTEAFF
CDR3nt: TGTGCCAGCAAGGTTTACTCGTTCGAAAGACAGGGGGTCGGGAACACTGAAGCTTTCTTT